A selection of T cell receptor beta chains follows, all from one sample in a study of blood T cell repertoires in COVID-19. Assay used: immunoSEQ multiplex PCR; TCRdb lists only in-frame clones, some missing. The sample holds under 200,000 clones, more than 70% seen once. Source material: peripheral blood. The source of these receptors is a man aged 35-49 years with active or convalescent COVID-19. Each CDR3 is given with its conserved first and last residue. A D gene is named only where the DNA matches it firmly. A row's size may be missing; if present it is once, few, many or a size class.

D gene: TRBD1
J gene: TRBJ1-1
clone size: -
V gene: TRBV7-3
CDR3 DNA: TGTGCCAGCAGCTTAACAGGGACAGGGGGCTCTGAAGCTTTCTTT
CDR3 protein: CASSLTGTGGSEAFF

D gene: TRBD1
J gene: TRBJ2-3
clone size: -
V gene: TRBV5-4
CDR3 DNA: TGTGCCAGCAGTCGACGGACAGGGGACACAGATACGCAGTATTTT
CDR3 protein: CASSRRTGDTDTQYF

D gene: TRBD1
J gene: TRBJ2-1
clone size: -
V gene: TRBV5-5
CDR3 DNA: TGTGCCAGCAGCTCCGAGACAGGGGACTACAATGAGCAGTTCTTC
CDR3 protein: CASSSETGDYNEQFF

D gene: -
J gene: TRBJ1-3
clone size: few
V gene: TRBV5-1
CDR3 DNA: TGCGCCAGCTCCGCCACACAGGAAACCTCTGGAAACACCATATATTTT
CDR3 protein: CASSATQETSGNTIYF

D gene: -
J gene: TRBJ2-5
clone size: once
V gene: TRBV30
CDR3 DNA: TGTGCCTGGAGTGTATTAGGCCCGGGACAGGGAGGCGGGAGGTACCAAGAGACCCAGTACTTC
CDR3 protein: CAWSVLGPGQGGGRYQETQYF

D gene: TRBD1
J gene: TRBJ2-7
clone size: -
V gene: TRBV5-4
CDR3 DNA: TGTGCCAGCAGCACCGGACAGGGAATGTCCTACGAGCAGTACTTC
CDR3 protein: CASSTGQGMSYEQYF

D gene: TRBD1
J gene: TRBJ1-2
clone size: -
V gene: TRBV12-3/TRBV12-4
CDR3 DNA: TGTGCCAGCAGAACTACAGGGGCTGGCTACACCTTC
CDR3 protein: CASRTTGAGYTF

D gene: TRBD1
J gene: TRBJ1-5
clone size: -
V gene: TRBV27
CDR3 DNA: TGTGCCAGCAGTTTACTGGGACAGCGCAATCAGCCCCAGCATTTT
CDR3 protein: CASSLLGQRNQPQHF

D gene: -
J gene: TRBJ1-1
clone size: once
V gene: TRBV25-1
CDR3 DNA: TGTGCCAGCAGTCTCCTGGAGGGAACTGAAGCTTTCTTT
CDR3 protein: CASSLLEGTEAFF

D gene: TRBD1
J gene: TRBJ1-5
clone size: -
V gene: TRBV19
CDR3 DNA: TGTGCCAGTAGTATCAGGTCGACAGGGAGGCTGCTAAATCAGCCCCAGCATTTT
CDR3 protein: CASSIRSTGRLLNQPQHF

D gene: -
J gene: TRBJ1-3
clone size: -
V gene: TRBV14
CDR3 DNA: TGTGCCAGCAGCCAAGATGGCCCGGGGTCCTCTGGAAACACCATATATTTT
CDR3 protein: CASSQDGPGSSGNTIYF

D gene: -
J gene: TRBJ2-7
clone size: -
V gene: TRBV12-3/TRBV12-4
CDR3 DNA: TGTGCCAGCAGCCCTAGTAGCTACGAGCAGTACTTC
CDR3 protein: CASSPSSYEQYF

D gene: -
J gene: TRBJ2-5
clone size: -
V gene: TRBV9
CDR3 DNA: TGTGCCAGCAGCCCCTGGTTGGCCGTCAACTCAGGGACCCAGTACTTC
CDR3 protein: CASSPWLAVNSGTQYF

D gene: -
J gene: TRBJ2-3
clone size: -
V gene: TRBV5-6
CDR3 DNA: TGTGCCAGCGGGGAGTCTTACACAGATACGCAGTATTTT
CDR3 protein: CASGESYTDTQYF

D gene: -
J gene: TRBJ1-4
clone size: -
V gene: TRBV28
CDR3 DNA: TGTGCCAGCAGTTACCAGAATGAAAAACTGTTTTTT
CDR3 protein: CASSYQNEKLFF

D gene: -
J gene: TRBJ2-7
clone size: -
V gene: TRBV6-4
CDR3 DNA: TGTGCCAGCAGTGCGGGGTATGGCCCCTACGAGCAGTACTTC
CDR3 protein: CASSAGYGPYEQYF

D gene: -
J gene: TRBJ1-4
clone size: once
V gene: TRBV7-2
CDR3 DNA: TGTGCCAGCAGCTTAGAAGGGGCCGGGGAAAAACTGTTTTTT
CDR3 protein: CASSLEGAGEKLFF

D gene: TRBD1
J gene: TRBJ1-3
clone size: -
V gene: TRBV28
CDR3 DNA: TGTGCCAGCACCCCTAGGGGGACAGCTCTGGGAAACACCATATATTTT
CDR3 protein: CASTPRGTALGNTIYF

D gene: -
J gene: TRBJ2-3
clone size: -
V gene: TRBV11-1
CDR3 DNA: TGTGCCAGCAGCCCGCCGGGCACAGATACGCAGTATTTT
CDR3 protein: CASSPPGTDTQYF

D gene: -
J gene: TRBJ2-1
clone size: once
V gene: TRBV24-1
CDR3 DNA: TGTGCCACCAGTGATTTGAGGTCAGGAGGATACAATGAGCAGTTCTTC
CDR3 protein: CATSDLRSGGYNEQFF

D gene: TRBD1
J gene: TRBJ1-4
clone size: few
V gene: TRBV25-1
CDR3 DNA: TGTGCCAGCAGTGTTAGGGGGCCCTATAATGAAAAACTGTTTTTT
CDR3 protein: CASSVRGPYNEKLFF

D gene: -
J gene: TRBJ2-7
clone size: -
V gene: TRBV10-3
CDR3 DNA: TGTGCCATCGGGCGGCAGGGATACGGCGAGCAGTACTTC
CDR3 protein: CAIGRQGYGEQYF

D gene: TRBD1
J gene: TRBJ1-4
clone size: -
V gene: TRBV27
CDR3 DNA: TGTGCCAGCAGTTTAGGCAGGGGGAGGATTAATGAAAAACTGTTTTTT
CDR3 protein: CASSLGRGRINEKLFF

D gene: -
J gene: TRBJ1-1
clone size: -
V gene: TRBV12-3/TRBV12-4
CDR3 DNA: TGTGCCAGCAGCCCCCTTCGAGGGACTGAAGCTTTCTTT
CDR3 protein: CASSPLRGTEAFF

D gene: TRBD1
J gene: TRBJ1-1
clone size: -
V gene: TRBV7-9
CDR3 DNA: TGTGCCAGCAGACCTTGGTCCGGGACAGGGGGCACTGAAGCTTTCTTT
CDR3 protein: CASRPWSGTGGTEAFF

D gene: -
J gene: TRBJ1-3
clone size: -
V gene: TRBV19
CDR3 DNA: TGTGCCAGTAGTTATAATCGGGTATCTGGAAACACCATATATTTT
CDR3 protein: CASSYNRVSGNTIYF

D gene: -
J gene: TRBJ2-7
clone size: -
V gene: TRBV5-6
CDR3 DNA: TGTGCCAGCAGCAACGGGTTCTACGAGCAGTACTTC
CDR3 protein: CASSNGFYEQYF

D gene: TRBD1
J gene: TRBJ1-1
clone size: -
V gene: TRBV5-1
CDR3 DNA: TGCGCCAGCAGCTTGGCTATACAACCGGGACAGATAACGAACACTGAAGCTTTCTTT
CDR3 protein: CASSLAIQPGQITNTEAFF

D gene: TRBD2
J gene: TRBJ2-5
clone size: -
V gene: TRBV24-1
CDR3 DNA: TGTGCCACCAGTGATCCTCGGACTAGCGGGGGAAAAGAGACCCAGTACTTC
CDR3 protein: CATSDPRTSGGKETQYF

D gene: TRBD1
J gene: TRBJ2-7
clone size: -
V gene: TRBV6-5
CDR3 DNA: TGTGCCAGCACCTCGAGGACAGGGGGATTCTACGAGCAGTACTTC
CDR3 protein: CASTSRTGGFYEQYF

D gene: TRBD1
J gene: TRBJ1-5
clone size: -
V gene: TRBV7-9
CDR3 DNA: TGTGCCAGCAGCCTGGACAGGGCGTCGGGCAATCAGCCCCAGCATTTT
CDR3 protein: CASSLDRASGNQPQHF

D gene: TRBD1
J gene: TRBJ1-2
clone size: -
V gene: TRBV28
CDR3 DNA: TGTGCCAGCAGCCTTGACAGGGTTACTGGCTACACCTTC
CDR3 protein: CASSLDRVTGYTF

D gene: -
J gene: TRBJ2-2
clone size: few
V gene: TRBV11-3
CDR3 DNA: TGTGCCAGCAGCTTAGTGGATGGATGGGCCGAAAGCACCGGGGAGCTGTTTTTT
CDR3 protein: CASSLVDGWAESTGELFF

D gene: TRBD1
J gene: TRBJ1-1
clone size: -
V gene: TRBV4-1
CDR3 DNA: TGCGCCAGCAGCCAGGACAGGGGGGGAAGGCCTGAAGCTTTCTTT
CDR3 protein: CASSQDRGGRPEAFF

D gene: -
J gene: TRBJ1-2
clone size: -
V gene: TRBV14
CDR3 DNA: TGTGCCAGCAGCCAACAAACAGGATTAACTAACTATGGCTACACCTTC
CDR3 protein: CASSQQTGLTNYGYTF

D gene: -
J gene: TRBJ2-5
clone size: -
V gene: TRBV5-1
CDR3 DNA: TGCGCCAGCAGGCTATCCGAAGAGACCCAGTACTTC
CDR3 protein: CASRLSEETQYF

D gene: TRBD1
J gene: TRBJ2-5
clone size: once
V gene: TRBV5-6
CDR3 DNA: TGTGCCAGCAGCTTGGACAGGGGGCGTGGGGAGACCCAGTACTTC
CDR3 protein: CASSLDRGRGETQYF

D gene: -
J gene: TRBJ1-3
clone size: -
V gene: TRBV3-1/TRBV3-2
CDR3 DNA: TGTGCCAGCAGCCAAGATAGCGGAAACACCATATATTTT
CDR3 protein: CASSQDSGNTIYF

D gene: -
J gene: TRBJ1-1
clone size: -
V gene: TRBV1
CDR3 DNA: -
CDR3 protein: CTSSQPTVGTGNTEAFF

D gene: TRBD2
J gene: TRBJ2-7
clone size: -
V gene: TRBV7-9
CDR3 DNA: TGTGCCAGCAGCTTAGGAACTGGCGGGGGGTTCTCCTACGAGCAGTACTTC
CDR3 protein: CASSLGTGGGFSYEQYF

D gene: -
J gene: TRBJ2-3
clone size: -
V gene: TRBV30
CDR3 DNA: TGTGCCTTCCACAGAGGAGGGCGCACGCAGTATTTT
CDR3 protein: CAFHRGGRTQYF

D gene: -
J gene: TRBJ2-3
clone size: -
V gene: TRBV28
CDR3 DNA: TGTGCCAGCAGTGGGGGGGGACAGGCTAGCACAGATACGCAGTATTTT
CDR3 protein: CASSGGGQASTDTQYF

D gene: TRBD2
J gene: TRBJ2-6
clone size: -
V gene: TRBV7-2
CDR3 DNA: TGTGCCAGCATCCCCGCGGGGGTAGGGGCCAACGTCCTGACTTTC
CDR3 protein: CASIPAGVGANVLTF